The T cell receptor beta chain described here comes from a study of Graves' ophthalmopathy and Graves' hyperthyroidism. Study-wide findings and caveats: Blood repertoires reportedly contained most expanded thyroid clonotypes above 0.001 frequency. Ophthalmopathy could be told apart from stable hyperthyroidism by a 13-signature model (87.88% sensitivity, around 81% specificity). Ophthalmopathy progression cases were predicted by the model with approximately 66% sensitivity and 72% to 80% specificity.

Amplifying from RNA transcripts, the study obtained TCR beta CDR3 regions. First-round RT-PCR employed HTBI primers, with a second-round multiplex PCR after it. TCRdb re-analysed the multiplex PCR reads in MiXCR, keeping a single row per CDR3 protein. Of 350,000 to 450,000 distinct CDR3 sequences in the sample, approximately 20% are singletons; the top ten hold around 1.4%. Someone took the PBMCs out of 10 ml of fresh peripheral blood. This clonotype appeared many times. The antigen is undetermined. CDR3 size: 14 residues. CDR1 is MNHEY, CDR2 SVGEGT, per germline. V lost 5 bases to trimming and J lost 3 bases, with 13 bases between them.

The rearrangement joins TRBV6-2 or TRBV6-3 to TRBJ1-1; no clear D. The material sequenced was peripheral blood. The origin of this receptor is a woman aged 18-35 years with Graves' ophthalmopathy. Written as DNA, the CDR3 is TGTGCCAGCAGTCGACGACTCAAGGACACTGAAGCTTTCTTT. Encoded protein: CASSRRLKDTEAFF.